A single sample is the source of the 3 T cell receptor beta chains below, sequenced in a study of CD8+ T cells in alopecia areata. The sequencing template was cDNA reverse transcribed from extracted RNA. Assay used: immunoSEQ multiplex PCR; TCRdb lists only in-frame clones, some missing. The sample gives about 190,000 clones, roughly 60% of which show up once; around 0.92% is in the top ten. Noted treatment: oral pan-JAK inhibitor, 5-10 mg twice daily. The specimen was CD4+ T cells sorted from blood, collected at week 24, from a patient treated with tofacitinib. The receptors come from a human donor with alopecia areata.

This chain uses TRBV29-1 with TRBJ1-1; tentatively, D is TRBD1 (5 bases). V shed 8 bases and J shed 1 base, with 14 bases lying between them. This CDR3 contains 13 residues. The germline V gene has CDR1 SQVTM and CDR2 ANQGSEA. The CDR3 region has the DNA TGCAGCTCCGTCGTGCAGGGGAACACTGAAGCTTTCTTT. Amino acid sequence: CSSVVQGNTEAFF.

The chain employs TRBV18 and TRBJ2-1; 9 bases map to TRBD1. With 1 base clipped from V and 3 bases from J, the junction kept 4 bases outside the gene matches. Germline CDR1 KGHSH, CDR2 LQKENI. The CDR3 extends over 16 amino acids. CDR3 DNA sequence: TGTGCCAGCTCACCACAGGACAGGGGAGGCTACAATGAGCAGTTCTTC. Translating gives CASSPQDRGGYNEQFF.

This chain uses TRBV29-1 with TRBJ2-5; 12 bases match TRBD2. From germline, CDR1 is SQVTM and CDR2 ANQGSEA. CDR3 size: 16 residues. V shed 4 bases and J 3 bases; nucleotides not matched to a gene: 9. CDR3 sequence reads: CSVGVLAGGPEETQYF. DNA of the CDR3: TGCAGCGTTGGGGTCCTAGCGGGGGGGCCTGAAGAGACCCAGTACTTC.